The clone carrying this TCR beta chain was counted ten times or more. Amplification of TCR beta CDR3 regions used RNA transcripts. Second-round multiplex PCR followed a first-round RT-PCR using HTBI primers. TCRdb recomputed calls from the multiplex PCR reads with MiXCR, one row per CDR3 protein. The sample lists about 740,000 distinct CDR3 sequences; 40% were seen once. The data originate from a study of Graves' ophthalmopathy and Graves' hyperthyroidism. The germline CDR1 and CDR2 sequences are LNHNV and YYDKDF (reference sequence). This CDR3 comprises 13 residues. Trimming pared 7 bases from V and 2 bases from J, leaving 11 bases between.

The TCR was taken from an adult man with Graves' ophthalmopathy. The sample consisted of peripheral blood. This chain connects TRBV15 to TRBJ1-1; D gene unclear. Here the CDR3 reads CATTRKPNTEAFF. CDR3 sequence (DNA): TGTGCCACCACGAGGAAACCAAACACTGAAGCTTTCTTT.